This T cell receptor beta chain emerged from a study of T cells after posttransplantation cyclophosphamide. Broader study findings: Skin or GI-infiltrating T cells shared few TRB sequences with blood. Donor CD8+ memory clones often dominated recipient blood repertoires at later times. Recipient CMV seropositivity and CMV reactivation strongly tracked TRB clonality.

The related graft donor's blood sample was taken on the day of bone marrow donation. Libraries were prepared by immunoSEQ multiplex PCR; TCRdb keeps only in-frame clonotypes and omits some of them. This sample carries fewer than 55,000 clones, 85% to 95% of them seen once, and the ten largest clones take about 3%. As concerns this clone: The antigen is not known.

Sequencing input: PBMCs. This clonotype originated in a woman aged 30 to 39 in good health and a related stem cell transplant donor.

This chain's CDR3 is CASILGTSALSSETQYF. The CDR3 coding sequence is TGTGCCAGCATCCTGGGGACTAGCGCTCTTTCGTCGGAGACCCAGTACTTC. The rearrangement uses TRBV7-9 and TRBJ2-5, with TRBD2 matching over 10 bases. CDR3 length equals 17 residues. Germline V gene sequence: CDR1 SEHNR, CDR2 FQNEAQ (reference sequence). Germline trimming cut 7 bases from V and 5 bases from J; bases unmatched to any gene: 16.